This passage covers 14 T cell receptor beta chains from one sample sequenced in a study of T cell responses to AZD1222 COVID-19 vaccine. Generated by immunoSEQ multiplex PCR, the TCRdb table keeps only in-frame clones and is missing some. The table lists around 120,000 clones, about 92% of them singletons. Sample: peripheral blood, taken 28 days after the second AZD1222 dose. These receptors originate from an adult who received the AZD1222 COVID-19 vaccine.

This rearrangement joins TRBV2 to TRBJ2-7, with TRBD1 as a possible D gene (5 bases). The V and J ends lost 3 bases and 6 bases respectively, with 12 bases between them. The CDR3 spans 13 residues. Germline V gives CDR1 SNHLY, CDR2 FYNNEI. CDR3 nucleotide sequence: TGTGCCAGCAGTGAGGTCGTGCAGGGCGAGCAGTACTTC. This encodes CASSEVVQGEQYF.

The CDR3 loop reads CASSRLRAGGRTGELFF. The DNA of the CDR3 is TGTGCCAGCAGCCGCTTGAGGGCGGGAGGGAGGACCGGGGAGCTGTTTTTT. This chain uses TRBV7-2 with TRBJ2-2, with TRBD2 matching over 9 bases. The CDR3 has 17 amino acids. Trimming cost V 5 bases and J 5 bases; bases outside gene matches: 12. Germline CDR1 reads SGHTA; CDR2 reads FQGNSA. Full variable domain (missing parts from reference TRBV7-2 and TRBJ2-2): GAGVSQSPSNKVTEKGKDVELRCDPISGHTALYWYRQSLGQGLEFLIYFQGNSAPDKSGLPSDRFSAERTGGSVSTLTIQRTQQEDSAVYLCASSRLRAGGRTGELFFGEGSRLTVL.

Note on this clone: The sample contains more than one DNA sequence encoding this CDR3. The chain recombines TRBV7-2 with TRBJ2-1; D is ambiguous. V dropped 5 bases and J dropped 6 bases, with 8 bases sitting between them. CDR3 size: 12 residues. CDR1 SGHTA and CDR2 FQGNSA come from the germline V gene. CDR3 sequence reads: CASSLIGNEQFF. For the CDR3, the DNA is TGTGCCAGCAGCCTAATCGGCAATGAGCAGTTCTTC.

V gene TRBV6-2 or TRBV6-3 combines with J gene TRBJ2-1, with 8 bases identical to TRBD2. V lost 2 bases and J lost 1; bases outside the gene matches: 1. Germline V gene sequence: CDR1 MNHEY, CDR2 SVGEGT. CDR3 length: 15 residues. The CDR3 spells CASSYASGSYNEQFF. CDR3 sequence (DNA): TGTGCCAGCAGTTACGCTAGCGGGTCCTACAATGAGCAGTTCTTC.

The chain couples TRBV5-6 to TRBJ1-2; 7 bases are a match to TRBD1. The CDR3 has 13 residues. Trimming cost V 4 bases and J 3 bases; bases outside gene matches: 3. Germline V lookup: CDR1 SGHDT, CDR2 YYEEEE. Here the CDR3 DNA reads TGTGCCAGCAGCCCGACAGGGTACTATGGCTACACCTTC. This translates into CASSPTGYYGYTF. Looking up the rest from reference TRBV5-6 and TRBJ1-2 gives the full variable domain: DAGVTQSPTHLIKTRGQQVTLRCSPKSGHDTVSWYQQALGQGPQFIFQYYEEEERQRGNFPDRFSGHQFPNYSSELNVNALLLGDSALYLCASSPTGYYGYTFGSGTRLTVV.

The V call is TRBV4-3, the J call TRBJ2-5; the match to TRBD2 covers 7 bases. J was trimmed by 7 bases and V by 0 bases; bases with no gene match: 5. From germline, CDR1 is LGHNA and CDR2 YSLEER. This CDR3 region has 14 residues. The CDR3 DNA reads TGCGCCAGCAGCCAAGACCCAACTAGCGCGACCCAGTACTTC. Amino acid sequence: CASSQDPTSATQYF.

The chain recombines TRBV6-2 or TRBV6-3 with TRBJ2-7; D is perhaps TRBD1 or TRBD2 (5 bases each). Trimming cost V 5 bases and J 2 bases, with 10 bases left between them. Germline values: CDR1 MNHEY, CDR2 SVGEGT. This CDR3 is built from 13 residues. The CDR3 loop reads CASSPRGAYEQYF. The CDR3 DNA reads TGTGCCAGCAGTCCCCGGGGCGCCTACGAGCAGTACTTC.

The gene calls are TRBV6-6 and TRBJ1-3; 11 nucleotides line up with TRBD1. This CDR3 has 16 residues. Losses at the gene ends were 5 bases for V and 2 bases for J; bases not matched to a gene: 5. Germline loops: CDR1 MNHNY, CDR2 SVGAGI (reference sequence). The CDR3 DNA reads TGTGCCAGCAGTCTCGGGACAGGGGGAGCTGGAAACACCATATATTTT. It specifies CASSLGTGGAGNTIYF.

The chain has TRBV3-1 (or the pseudogene TRBV3-2) and TRBJ1-4; D is uncertain. V was cut by 1 base and J by 7 bases, with 13 bases left in between. The CDR3 spans 15 residues. Germline V CDR1 and CDR2: LGHDT, YNNKEL (reference sequence). The CDR3 protein is CASSQGPPGLEKLFF. CDR3 bases: TGTGCCAGCAGCCAAGGACCGCCAGGCCTTGAAAAACTGTTTTTT.

The chain links TRBV2 to TRBJ1-1, with D uncertain. Germline V CDR1 and CDR2: SNHLY, FYNNEI. CDR3 length equals 14 residues. Trimming left V 7 bases short and J 4 bases short, with 16 bases between. The CDR3 protein is CASTPGASSTEAFF. The CDR3 nucleotides read TGTGCCAGCACCCCGGGCGCCAGTAGCACTGAAGCTTTCTTT.

The V gene is TRBV6-2 or TRBV6-3, the J gene TRBJ2-6; D remains unclear. The CDR3 extends over 15 amino acids. CDR1 MNHEY and CDR2 SVGEGT come from the germline V gene. The V end was cut by 3 bases, the J end by 5 bases, with 11 bases between. CDR3 DNA sequence: TGTGCCAGCAGTTATCGGGCGTTTAGGGCCAACGTCCTGACTTTC. This codes for CASSYRAFRANVLTF.

The V gene is TRBV11-2, the J gene TRBJ2-1; D assignment may be TRBD1 or TRBD2 (5 bases each). Germline CDR1 SGHAT, CDR2 FQNNGV. V was cut by 5 bases and J by 6 bases, with 17 bases left in between. The CDR3 is 15 residues long. In DNA, the CDR3 is TGTGCCAGCAGCCACAGACCCGAGGGGCGCAATGAGCAGTTCTTC. This translates into CASSHRPEGRNEQFF.

This clone was found a few times. V usage is TRBV4-3 and J usage is TRBJ2-7; 8 nucleotides line up with TRBD2. Looked up from germline, CDR1 is LGHNA and CDR2 is YSLEER. Unmatched junction bases numbered 6, after V lost 3 bases and J lost 2 bases. CDR3 size: 15 residues. As DNA, the CDR3 is TGCGCCAGCAGCCAGGCTAGCGGGTTGGCCTACGAGCAGTACTTC. Encoded protein: CASSQASGLAYEQYF.

The rearrangement links TRBV5-4 to TRBJ2-3; 7 bases match TRBD1. V was pared by 2 bases and J by 2 bases, with 11 bases of the junction left unmatched. The germline V gene encodes CDR1 SGHNT and CDR2 YYREEE (reference sequence). This CDR3 is 17 amino acids long. The CDR3 loop reads CASSLMKGGTDTDTQYF. As DNA, the CDR3 is TGTGCCAGCAGCTTAATGAAAGGGGGCACCGACACAGATACGCAGTATTTT.